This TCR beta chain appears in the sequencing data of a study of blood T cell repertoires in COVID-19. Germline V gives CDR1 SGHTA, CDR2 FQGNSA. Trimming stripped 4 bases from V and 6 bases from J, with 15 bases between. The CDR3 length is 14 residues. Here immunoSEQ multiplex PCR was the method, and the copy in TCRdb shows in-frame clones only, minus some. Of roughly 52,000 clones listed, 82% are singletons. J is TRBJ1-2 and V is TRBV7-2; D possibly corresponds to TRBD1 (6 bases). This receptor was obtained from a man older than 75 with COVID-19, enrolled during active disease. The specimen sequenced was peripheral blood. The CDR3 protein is CASSSPGHRDGYTF. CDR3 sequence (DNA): TGTGCCAGCAGCTCCCCGGGACATAGGGATGGCTACACCTTC.